What follows are 3 T cell receptor beta chains derived from one specimen sequenced in a study of low-dose radiotherapy and immunotherapy resistance in tumors. With TRAV- and TRBV-specific primers, first-strand cDNA was made, covering the alpha and beta chains. Amplification, which lasted 20 to 25 PCR cycles, used a constant-region primer and V-primer adapter to amplify TCRs. TCRdb analysed the reads with MiXCR anew, one entry per CDR3 protein. The sample shows 40,000 or so distinct CDR3 sequences, around 21% of them seen only once. Time point given: after trial treatment. Sample treatment: LDRT plus nivolumab, ipilimumab, low-dose cyclophosphamide and aspirin (RACIN trial). Sequenced here: PBMCs, sampled after low-dose radiotherapy plus immunotherapy. The receptors shown here come from a female donor with ovarian cancer.

The rearrangement links TRBV27 to TRBJ2-6; D perhaps matches TRBD1 (6 bases). The CDR3 runs 17 residues. Deletions cut 3 bases from V and 0 bases from J, with 12 bases between. CDR1 is MNHEY, CDR2 SMNVEV, per germline (reference sequence). The CDR3 loop reads CASSFLQGPSGANVLTF. DNA of the CDR3: TGTGCCAGCAGTTTTTTACAGGGCCCCTCTGGGGCCAACGTCCTGACTTTC. The full variable domain, with the rest looked up from reference TRBV27 and TRBJ2-6, is EAQVTQNPRYLITVTGKKLTVTCSQNMNHEYMSWYRQDPGLGLRQIYYSMNVEVTDKGDVPEGYKVSRKEKRNFPLILESPSPNQTSLYFCASSFLQGPSGANVLTFGAGSRLTVL.

This clonotype appeared a few times. A single base is all that separates this from a far larger clone, so a read error is likely. The chain carries TRBV9 and TRBJ2-4, with 12 bases that match TRBD2. Germline V gene sequence: CDR1 SGDLS, CDR2 YYNGEE. V gave up 4 bases and J gave up 13 bases; unmatched junction bases: 12. The CDR3 consists of 15 residues. The CDR3 region has the DNA TGTGCCAGCAGCCCTAGCGGGGGGGGCTACAATGAGCAGTACTTC. Its protein is CASSPSGGGYNEQYF.

This clonotype has just a few counts. V and J are TRBV18 and TRBJ2-1; 7 bases line up with TRBD1. CDR1 and CDR2 (germline): KGHSH, LQKENI. The ends lost 2 bases at V and 4 bases at J; junction bases unmatched: 8. This CDR3 contains 16 residues. In DNA form, the CDR3 reads TGTGCCAGCTCACCATACGTGGGGGACAGTTACAATGAGCAGTTCTTC. This translates into CASSPYVGDSYNEQFF.